The 32 T cell receptor beta chains presented below share a single source sample, sequenced in a study of blood T cell repertoires in COVID-19. Profiled with immunoSEQ multiplex PCR; TCRdb holds only in-frame clones, not every one. The sample includes 85,000 to 100,000 clones, approximately 70% of them seen just once. Sequences were obtained from peripheral blood. The source is a woman between 55 and 75 years old in a cohort sampled during active or convalescent COVID-19.

The chain is built from TRBV2 and TRBJ2-2; TRBD1 agrees at 7 bases. The CDR3 has 13 residues. Germline V gene sequence: CDR1 SNHLY, CDR2 FYNNEI. Trimming removed 5 bases from V and 4 bases from J; junction bases left unmatched: 1. The CDR3 reads CASSRQGTGELFF. Written as DNA, the CDR3 is TGTGCCAGCAGTCGACAGGGCACCGGGGAGCTGTTTTTT.

The gene calls are TRBV2 and TRBJ1-1; 8 bases are a match to TRBD1. CDR1 and CDR2 from the germline V gene are SNHLY and FYNNEI. After removal of 4 bases from V and 6 bases from J, the junction contained 10 bases not matched to a gene. The CDR3 runs to 15 residues. CDR3 nucleotide sequence: TGTGCCAGCAGTGGACAGGGGCCTGGTAGGGCTGAAGCTTTCTTT. Translation gives CASSGQGPGRAEAFF.

The J gene is TRBJ1-5, the V gene TRBV3-1 (or the pseudogene TRBV3-2), with 8 bases aligning to TRBD1. The CDR3 loop spans 15 amino acids. Per the germline V gene, CDR1 is LGHDT and CDR2 is YNNKEL (reference sequence). The trim removed 2 bases at V and 7 bases at J, leaving 7 bases unmatched. The chain's CDR3 is CASSQSTGGGQPQHF. In DNA, the CDR3 is TGTGCCAGCAGCCAAAGTACAGGGGGAGGCCAGCCCCAGCATTTT.

The gene calls are TRBV5-1 and TRBJ1-4, with a tentative D call TRBD1 (5 bases). Trimming left V 0 bases short and J 2 bases short, with 14 bases between. This CDR3 is built from 17 residues. Germline V gene lookup returns CDR1 SGHRS and CDR2 YFSETQ. The CDR3 sequence is CASSLAQGTSTNEKLFF. The CDR3 nucleotides are TGCGCCAGCAGCTTGGCGCAGGGAACATCCACTAATGAAAAACTGTTTTTT.

This chain links TRBV5-1 with TRBJ2-3, with TRBD2 matching over 10 bases. CDR3 size: 17 residues. Trimming took 5 bases from V and 1 from J; bases not matched to a gene: 10. From germline, CDR1 is SGHRS and CDR2 YFSETQ. In nucleotides, the CDR3 is TGCGCCAGCAGTCAATCGGTAGCGGGGGGTGGCACAGATACGCAGTATTTT. It specifies CASSQSVAGGGTDTQYF.

The gene calls are TRBV25-1 and TRBJ1-1; D may be TRBD1 (5 bases). V lost 5 bases to trimming and J lost 6 bases, with 16 bases between them. The germline CDR1 and CDR2 sequences are MGHDK and SYGVNS. The CDR3 is 14 residues long. The CDR3 bases are TGTGCCAGCAGTCCCCGGAGGGGCGCGGCTGAAGCTTTCTTT. Amino acid sequence: CASSPRRGAAEAFF.

This clone was counted a few times. The chain employs TRBV29-1 and TRBJ1-2; D is perhaps TRBD1 (6 bases). The CDR3 has 17 residues. The germline CDR1 and CDR2 sequences are SQVTM and ANQGSEA. V lost 3 bases and J lost 5, with 25 bases in between. CDR3 coding DNA: TGCAGCGTTGAGGTTTGGCGTGGGGCGCAGGGGAAATATGGCTACACCTTC. Its translation: CSVEVWRGAQGKYGYTF. The full variable domain, in which reference TRBV29-1 and TRBJ1-2 provide the parts outside the CDR3, is SAVISQKPSRDICQRGTSLTIQCQVDSQVTMMFWYRQQPGQSLTLIATANQGSEATYESGFVIDKFPISRPNLTFSTLTVSNMSPEDSSIYLCSVEVWRGAQGKYGYTFGSGTRLTVV.

This chain connects TRBV5-1 to TRBJ1-1; D unresolved. Trimming cost V 1 base and J 0 bases, with 10 bases left between them. The CDR3 has 15 amino acids. The germline V gene encodes CDR1 SGHRS and CDR2 YFSETQ. The CDR3 reads CASSLRVGVNTEAFF. The CDR3 nucleotides read TGCGCCAGCAGCTTGAGGGTCGGGGTGAACACTGAAGCTTTCTTT.

This clone appeared once. The V and J genes are TRBV2 and TRBJ2-7; maybe TRBD1 (5 bases). Germline lookup yields CDR1 SNHLY and CDR2 FYNNEI. CDR3 length equals 14 residues. V lost 7 bases to trimming and J lost 2 bases, with 15 bases between them. The CDR3 loop is CASTAQGGPYEQYF. In DNA form, the CDR3 reads TGTGCCAGCACTGCTCAGGGTGGTCCCTACGAGCAGTACTTC.

V is TRBV9 and J is TRBJ1-6, with TRBD1 matching 7 bases. Germline V lookup: CDR1 SGDLS, CDR2 YYNGEE. Trimming took 4 bases from V and 7 from J; bases not matched to a gene: 14. This CDR3 region has 17 residues. The CDR3 DNA reads TGTGCCAGCAGCATAGGGGCCAGGGGGTCTGGAAATTCACCCCTCCACTTT. It is translated as CASSIGARGSGNSPLHF.

The rearrangement uses TRBV5-1 and TRBJ2-7; TRBD2 matches 10 bases. J gave up 4 bases and V 3 bases, and 7 bases lay outside the gene matches. The germline V gene has CDR1 SGHRS and CDR2 YFSETQ. The CDR3 is 15 amino acids. The CDR3 protein is CASSYLAGEGYEQYF. In DNA form, the CDR3 reads TGCGCCAGCAGCTACCTAGCGGGGGAGGGTTACGAGCAGTACTTC.

This clone was seen only a few times. V is TRBV14 and J is TRBJ1-1; D gene ambiguous. This CDR3 contains 13 residues. Trimming pared 0 bases from V and 8 bases from J, leaving 10 bases between. Germline CDR1 SGHDN, CDR2 FVKESK. Here the CDR3 DNA reads TGTGCCAGCAGCCAAGATCTGGCAGGAGAAGCTTTCTTT. Translation gives CASSQDLAGEAFF.

This sequence joins TRBV5-1 and TRBJ1-1; TRBD1 might be the D (6 bases). The V gene's germline CDR1 is SGHRS and CDR2 YFSETQ. V was trimmed by 0 bases and J by 4 bases, leaving 13 bases between them. The CDR3 sequence is 15 residues long. The DNA for the CDR3 is TGCGCCAGCAGCTTGGAGGACAGCCGTGGCACTGAAGCTTTCTTT. The encoded protein is CASSLEDSRGTEAFF.

The V and J genes are TRBV7-8 and TRBJ2-1; TRBD2 aligns across 11 bases. Losses at the gene ends were 0 bases for V and 7 bases for J; bases not matched to a gene: 14. This CDR3 contains 19 residues. Germline V CDR1 and CDR2: SGHVS, FQNEAQ. The CDR3 coding sequence is TGTGCCAGCAGCTTAGCGTCTAGCGGGGGGCTACGGGGTGGGAATGAGCAGTTCTTC. It yields the protein CASSLASSGGLRGGNEQFF.

This clone was counted a single time. The rearrangement joins TRBV28 to TRBJ1-1; 7 bases match TRBD1. V was clipped by 6 bases and J by 1 base; unmatched bases: 14. There are 17 residues in the CDR3. The germline gives CDR1 MDHEN, CDR2 SYDVKM. The CDR3 loop reads CASSQLGARQGNTEAFF. The DNA of the CDR3 is TGTGCCAGCAGCCAATTAGGGGCCAGACAGGGGAACACTGAAGCTTTCTTT.

This clone was seen many times. V is TRBV20-1 and J is TRBJ1-4; 9 bases are a match to TRBD1. V was pared by 3 bases and J by 6 bases, with 8 bases of the junction left unmatched. The CDR3 spans 15 residues. The germline V gene has CDR1 DFQATT and CDR2 SNEGSKA (reference sequence). CDR3 in DNA: TGCAGTGCTAGTTACAGGGGGCTACAAGATGAAAAACTGTTTTTT. Amino acids: CSASYRGLQDEKLFF.

This chain joins TRBV19 and TRBJ1-1, with D hard to call. Trimming removed 9 bases from V and 0 bases from J, with 14 bases in between. The CDR3 is 14 amino acids. Germline V lookup: CDR1 LNHDA, CDR2 SQIVND (reference sequence). The CDR3: CASRQQSMNTEAFF. The CDR3 nucleotides read TGTGCCAGCAGACAACAGAGCATGAACACTGAAGCTTTCTTT.

This rearrangement joins TRBV7-2 to TRBJ2-5; 10 nucleotides line up with TRBD2. The V gene's germline CDR1 is SGHTA and CDR2 FQGNSA. There are 19 residues in the CDR3. V shed 5 bases, J shed 1 base, and the junction held 16 bases outside the gene matches. This CDR3 reads CASSERKTIAGGTQETQYF. For the CDR3, the DNA is TGTGCCAGCAGCGAACGAAAAACGATAGCGGGGGGAACCCAAGAGACCCAGTACTTC.

V usage is TRBV15 and J usage is TRBJ2-3; tentative D call: TRBD2 (6 bases). The germline gives CDR1 LNHNV, CDR2 YYDKDF (reference sequence). This CDR3 is 16 amino acids long. V lost 1 base and J 2 bases, leaving 13 bases between the germline ends. The CDR3 DNA reads TGTGCCACCAGCAGAGGCCCTAGCGCGGTCACAGATACGCAGTATTTT. It yields the protein CATSRGPSAVTDTQYF. Supplemented by reference TRBV15 and TRBJ2-3, the full variable domain reads DAMVIQNPRYQVTQFGKPVTLSCSQTLNHNVMYWYQQKSSQAPKLLFHYYDKDFNNEADTPDNFQSRRPNTSFCFLDIRSPGLGDTAMYLCATSRGPSAVTDTQYFGPGTRLTVL.

The chain combines TRBV18 with TRBJ2-2; TRBD1 matches at 9 bases. The J segment lost 3 bases and the V segment lost 3 bases, leaving 2 bases of the junction unmatched. Germline CDR1 KGHSH, CDR2 LQKENI. The CDR3 has 15 residues. CDR3 nucleotides: TGTGCCAGCTCACCTCGGGACAGGGACACCGGGGAGCTGTTTTTT. Amino acids: CASSPRDRDTGELFF. Using reference TRBV18 and TRBJ2-2 for the parts outside the CDR3, the full variable domain is NAGVMQNPRHLVRRRGQEARLRCSPMKGHSHVYWYRQLPEEGLKFMVYLQKENIIDESGMPKERFSAEFPKEGPSILRIQQVVRGDSAAYFCASSPRDRDTGELFFGEGSRLTVL.

This chain connects TRBV5-5 to TRBJ1-4; 8 bases align to TRBD1. This CDR3 is 17 amino acids long. The J segment lost 0 bases and the V segment lost 4 bases, leaving 8 bases of the junction unmatched. Germline assignment: CDR1 SGHKS and CDR2 YYEKEE (reference sequence). The DNA of the CDR3 is TGTGCCAGCAGCCGGGGGACAGGCGTTGCAACTAATGAAAAACTGTTTTTT. Its protein is CASSRGTGVATNEKLFF.

The V gene is TRBV19, the J gene TRBJ2-1, with 9 bases aligning to TRBD2. The CDR3 runs 16 residues. The germline gives CDR1 LNHDA, CDR2 SQIVND (reference sequence). With 1 base clipped from V and 2 bases from J, the junction kept 3 bases outside the gene matches. CDR3 nucleotide sequence: TGTGCCAGTAGTATAGCGGCGGGGGGGGCCTACAATGAGCAGTTCTTC. Translating gives CASSIAAGGAYNEQFF.

This clone was counted once. The V call is TRBV5-1, the J call TRBJ2-2; 11 bases map to TRBD1. In germline, CDR1 is SGHRS, CDR2 YFSETQ. V gave up 3 bases and J gave up 7 bases; unmatched junction bases: 2. The CDR3 extends over 14 amino acids. CDR3 in amino acids: CASSWTGGVGELFF. The CDR3, as DNA: TGCGCCAGCAGCTGGACAGGGGGCGTCGGGGAGCTGTTTTTT.

This sequence joins TRBV4-1 and TRBJ2-7; the match to TRBD1 covers 8 bases. Germline loops: CDR1 MGHRA, CDR2 YSYEKL. The CDR3 is made up of 17 amino acids. With V trimmed by 1 base and J by 7 bases, 15 bases remained unmatched. For the CDR3, the DNA is TGCGCCAGCAGCCAAGCCCCACCCGGACAGGGTGTGGGTGAGCAGTACTTC. This codes for CASSQAPPGQGVGEQYF.

This clone showed up just a few times. This rearrangement joins TRBV28 to TRBJ2-7, with 8 bases identical to TRBD2. Germline CDR1 reads MDHEN; CDR2 reads SYDVKM. V gave up 6 bases and J gave up 1 base; unmatched junction bases: 14. This CDR3 spans 17 amino acids. CDR3 loop: CASRRRFAGGRSYEQYF. The CDR3, as DNA: TGTGCCAGCAGAAGGAGATTTGCGGGGGGCCGGTCCTACGAGCAGTACTTC.

The chain carries TRBV7-2 and TRBJ2-7; 8 bases agree with TRBD2. Germline V lookup: CDR1 SGHTA, CDR2 FQGNSA. The V segment lost 1 base and the J segment 9 bases; nucleotides outside the gene matches: 8. This CDR3 region has 14 residues. The DNA for the CDR3 is TGTGCCAGCAGCTTAGTTTTAGCGGGGCGGGGGCAGTACTTC. Encoded protein: CASSLVLAGRGQYF.

The V call is TRBV20-1, the J call TRBJ1-2; unclear D gene. The CDR3 runs to 9 residues. The V and J ends lost 7 bases and 5 bases respectively, with 5 bases between them. The germline CDR1 and CDR2 sequences are DFQATT and SNEGSKA (reference sequence). As DNA, the CDR3 is TGCAGTGACAAATATGGCTACACCTTC. It translates to CSDKYGYTF.

The DNA for the CDR3 is TGTGCCAGTAGTATTAGGGCGGGAGTCAGCGAGCAGTACTTC. It is translated as CASSIRAGVSEQYF. V and J are TRBV19 and TRBJ2-7; the match to TRBD2 covers 7 bases. Germline V gives CDR1 LNHDA, CDR2 SQIVND (reference sequence). V was clipped by 3 bases and J by 6 bases; unmatched bases: 8. CDR3 size: 14 residues.

This CDR3 is CASSSSSSGVGETQYF. In nucleotides, the CDR3 is TGTGCCAGCAGCTCATCCTCTAGCGGGGTGGGAGAGACCCAGTACTTC. The rearrangement uses TRBV11-1 and TRBJ2-5; 9 nucleotides align to TRBD2. This CDR3 is 16 amino acids long. Germline V lookup: CDR1 SGHAT, CDR2 FQDESV (reference sequence). V dropped 4 bases and J dropped 4; count of bases not matched to a gene: 10.

The V call is TRBV18, the J call TRBJ2-1, with 10 positions matching TRBD2. CDR1 and CDR2 from the germline V gene are KGHSH and LQKENI. The CDR3 loop spans 16 amino acids. V shed 2 bases, J shed 11 bases, and the junction held 12 bases outside the gene matches. DNA of the CDR3: TGTGCCAGCTCACCAAGAAGCGGGGGGGTCCTTGAGCAGCAGTTCTTC. Translating gives CASSPRSGGVLEQQFF.

Many counts were recorded for this clone. The V and J genes are TRBV5-8 and TRBJ2-5; D may be TRBD1 (5 bases). V was trimmed by 1 base and J by 5 bases, leaving 12 bases between them. The CDR3 has 14 residues. CDR1 is SGHTS and CDR2 is YDEGEE in the germline V gene. The CDR3 is CASSLWQGEETQYF. In DNA, the CDR3 is TGTGCCAGCAGCTTGTGGCAGGGTGAGGAGACCCAGTACTTC.

J is TRBJ1-6 and V is TRBV9, with D uncertain. Germline V gene lookup returns CDR1 SGDLS and CDR2 YYNGEE. V shed 0 bases and J shed 1 base, with 8 bases lying between them. The length of the CDR3 is 16 residues. Written as DNA, the CDR3 is TGTGCCAGCAGCGTAGGTGTCAATTCCTATAATTCACCCCTCCACTTT. Protein sequence: CASSVGVNSYNSPLHF.